A single sample is the source of the 19 T cell receptor beta chains below, sequenced in a study of T cell responses to AZD1222 COVID-19 vaccine. Sequenced by immunoSEQ multiplex PCR; TCRdb stores in-frame clones only, minus some. This table holds roughly 97,000 clones, around 90% found once. The material sequenced was peripheral blood, taken on day 0 of AZD1222 vaccination. The receptors were gathered from an adult in good health.

This chain joins TRBV28 and TRBJ2-1, with TRBD2 identical over 7 bases. Germline CDR1 is MDHEN and CDR2 is SYDVKM. V gave up 5 bases and J gave up 7 bases; unmatched junction bases: 8. The CDR3 totals 14 residues. CDR3: CASSTGGKANEQFF. DNA of the CDR3: TGTGCCAGCAGTACGGGAGGAAAGGCTAATGAGCAGTTCTTC.

V is TRBV19 and J is TRBJ1-5, with D hard to call. In germline, CDR1 is LNHDA, CDR2 SQIVND (reference sequence). The CDR3 is 24 amino acids. Trimming shortened V by 3 bases and J by 2 bases, and 38 bases separated the two germline ends. This chain's CDR3 is CASSISLFSPGRSKEGAGNQPQHF. The DNA for the CDR3 is TGTGCCAGTAGTATTAGTCTTTTCAGTCCCGGGCGTTCGAAAGAGGGCGCCGGCAATCAGCCCCAGCATTTT.

V usage is TRBV7-2 and J usage is TRBJ1-2, with 9 bases aligning to TRBD1. V lost 2 bases, J lost 4 bases, and 8 bases stayed unmatched. Germline V gene sequence: CDR1 SGHTA, CDR2 FQGNSA. The CDR3 is 16 amino acids. In DNA form, the CDR3 reads TGTGCCAGCAGCTTAACTCCGGGACAGGGACCCTATGGCTACACCTTC. The encoded protein is CASSLTPGQGPYGYTF.

The rearrangement joins TRBV6-5 to TRBJ2-1, with D perhaps matching TRBD1 (5 bases). V lost 0 bases and J lost 10, with 19 bases in between. The V gene's germline CDR1 is MNHEY and CDR2 SVGAGI. The length of the CDR3 is 16 residues. The CDR3 region is CASSYSKGPSNREQFF. CDR3 bases: TGTGCCAGCAGTTACTCGAAGGGGCCGTCAAATAGGGAGCAGTTCTTC.

The J gene is TRBJ1-1, the V gene TRBV19, with 9 nucleotides matching TRBD1. CDR3 size: 15 residues. Germline-derived CDR1 and CDR2 are LNHDA and SQIVND (reference sequence). After removal of 10 bases from V and 6 bases from J, the junction contained 15 bases not matched to a gene. CDR3 coding DNA: TGTGCCATTGGAACTCCGGGACAGGGTCTCCCTGAAGCTTTCTTT. Encoded protein: CAIGTPGQGLPEAFF. The full variable domain, in which reference TRBV19 and TRBJ1-1 provide the parts outside the CDR3, is DGGITQSPKYLFRKEGQNVTLSCEQNLNHDAMYWYRQDPGQGLRLIYYSQIVNDFQKGDIAEGYSVSREKKESFPLTVTSAQKNPTAFYLCAIGTPGQGLPEAFFGQGTRLTVV.

The chain is built from TRBV6-5 and TRBJ2-7, with a weak D call TRBD1 (5 bases). Trimming shortened V by 2 bases and J by 3 bases, and 8 bases separated the two germline ends. Looked up from germline, CDR1 is MNHEY and CDR2 is SVGAGI. This CDR3 has 13 residues. CDR3: CASSYVRVYEQYF. In nucleotides, the CDR3 is TGTGCCAGCAGTTACGTCAGGGTCTACGAGCAGTACTTC.

The V call is TRBV4-3, the J call TRBJ2-1, with D possibly being TRBD2 (7 bases). This CDR3 region has 16 residues. The V and J ends lost 4 bases and 3 bases respectively, with 16 bases between them. Germline V gene lookup returns CDR1 LGHNA and CDR2 YSLEER. CDR3: CASSLLGGRRYNEQFF. For the CDR3, the DNA is TGCGCCAGCAGCCTCCTCGGGGGGCGGCGCTACAATGAGCAGTTCTTC.

The CDR3 loop reads CASSQPYGRNPYEQYF. Here the CDR3 DNA reads TGTGCCAGCAGTCAGCCCTATGGGAGGAACCCCTACGAGCAGTACTTC. The gene calls are TRBV28 and TRBJ2-7, with D possibly TRBD2 on 6 matching bases. The V and J ends lost 5 bases and 2 bases respectively, with 19 bases between them. The length of the CDR3 is 16 residues. The germline V gene encodes CDR1 MDHEN and CDR2 SYDVKM.

V gene TRBV6-8 combines with J gene TRBJ1-5; the match to TRBD1 covers 7 bases. The germline V gene has CDR1 MNHGY and CDR2 SAAAGT. The CDR3 length is 17 residues. Trimming took 5 bases from V and 1 from J; bases not matched to a gene: 11. The CDR3 is CASSITPYRGSNQPQHF. The CDR3 DNA reads TGTGCCAGCAGTATTACTCCATACAGGGGAAGCAATCAGCCCCAGCATTTT.

This chain joins TRBV18 and TRBJ1-6, with D possibly being TRBD1 (6 bases). CDR1 and CDR2 from the germline V gene are KGHSH and LQKENI. Trimming removed 6 bases from V and 6 bases from J, with 24 bases in between. This CDR3 contains 18 residues. The CDR3 DNA is TGTGCCAGCTCCCACATAAACCCAAACAGGGATCGTAATTCACCCCTCCACTTT. This codes for CASSHINPNRDRNSPLHF. Together with reference TRBV18 and TRBJ1-6, the CDR3 gives the full variable domain: NAGVMQNPRHLVRRRGQEARLRCSPMKGHSHVYWYRQLPEEGLKFMVYLQKENIIDESGMPKERFSAEFPKEGPSILRIQQVVRGDSAAYFCASSHINPNRDRNSPLHFGNGTRLTVT.

The gene calls are TRBV7-3 and TRBJ2-1; no clear D gene. V was cut by 2 bases and J by 7 bases, with 15 bases left in between. This CDR3 comprises 15 residues. From germline, CDR1 is SGHTA and CDR2 FQGTGA. The CDR3, as DNA: TGTGCCAGCAGCTTAGATAGTACTTTGGGTAATGAGCAGTTCTTC. Amino acid sequence: CASSLDSTLGNEQFF.

The V call is TRBV7-9, the J call TRBJ2-1; 9 nucleotides align to TRBD2. This CDR3 spans 15 amino acids. Germline V CDR1 and CDR2: SEHNR, FQNEAQ (reference sequence). J was trimmed by 4 bases and V by 4 bases; bases with no gene match: 5. This chain's CDR3 is CASSWVRGGYNEQFF. CDR3 DNA sequence: TGTGCCAGCAGCTGGGTGCGGGGGGGATACAATGAGCAGTTCTTC. Combining the CDR3 with reference TRBV7-9 and TRBJ2-1 gives the whole variable domain DTGVSQNPRHKITKRGQNVTFRCDPISEHNRLYWYRQTLGQGPEFLTYFQNEAQLEKSRLLSDRFSAERPKGSFSTLEIQRTEQGDSAMYLCASSWVRGGYNEQFFGPGTRLTVL.

This clone was seen once. The rearrangement uses TRBV19 and TRBJ2-3, with TRBD2 as a possible D gene (6 bases). The CDR3 length is 14 residues. V dropped 11 bases and J dropped 4 bases, with 19 bases sitting between them. The germline gives CDR1 LNHDA, CDR2 SQIVND (reference sequence). CDR3: CASQAGLGPDTQYF. The DNA of the CDR3 is TGTGCCTCGCAGGCGGGACTTGGCCCAGATACGCAGTATTTT.

This chain connects TRBV21-1 to TRBJ1-3; the table's D call of TRBD1 was not tested on the DNA. TRBV21-1 is described as a pseudogene. The CDR3 consists of 14 residues. DNA for the CDR3: TGTGCCAGCAGCAATAGGGGGCAGGGAAACACCATATATTTT. Its protein product is CASSNRGQGNTIYF.

Only a few counts were recorded for this clone. The germline gene is not matched at one end of the junction; a read error may be the cause. The V call is TRBV7-2, the J call TRBJ1-1; 9 positions agree with TRBD1. The CDR3 is 16 amino acids. Germline CDR1 reads SGHTA; CDR2 reads FQGNSA. CDR3 sequence: CASSSGGQGIGRRIDF. The CDR3 bases are TGTGCCAGCAGCTCCGGGGGACAGGGAATAGGGAGGAGAATCGACTTT.

This clone occurred once. The V gene is TRBV19, the J gene TRBJ2-3, with 9 bases identical to TRBD2. The V gene's germline CDR1 is LNHDA and CDR2 SQIVND (reference sequence). The CDR3 spans 15 residues. Trimming cost V 7 bases and J 2 bases; bases outside gene matches: 7. The CDR3 nucleotides are TGTGCCAGTATTGCGGCGGGAGGGGTCACAGATACGCAGTATTTT. Encoded protein: CASIAAGGVTDTQYF.

This clone was recorded a few times. V and J are TRBV5-1 and TRBJ2-3; tentative D call: TRBD1 (6 bases). Germline-derived CDR1 and CDR2 are SGHRS and YFSETQ. The CDR3 loop spans 17 amino acids. V lost 4 bases and J lost 2, with 20 bases in between. CDR3 in amino acids: CASSGDRSGLNTDTQYF. The DNA of the CDR3 is TGCGCCAGCAGCGGCGACAGGTCGGGGTTGAACACAGATACGCAGTATTTT.

This clone was picked up a small number of times. The chain uses TRBV4-3 and TRBJ1-1; tentative D call: TRBD1 (5 bases). V was cut by 0 bases and J by 5 bases, with 13 bases left in between. Germline V gene sequence: CDR1 LGHNA, CDR2 YSLEER. The length of the CDR3 is 15 residues. The CDR3 DNA sequence: TGCGCCAGCAGCCAAGATACGATCAGGGTGACTGAAGCTTTCTTT. Protein sequence: CASSQDTIRVTEAFF.

The chain couples TRBV6-4 to TRBJ2-1, with D possibly matching TRBD1 (5 bases). Looked up from germline, CDR1 is MRHNA and CDR2 is SNTAGT. Deletions cut 2 bases from V and 4 bases from J, with 9 bases between. The CDR3 runs to 14 residues. In nucleotides, the CDR3 is TGTGCCAGCAGTGACGGGGCTTCTTACAATGAGCAGTTCTTC. Its protein is CASSDGASYNEQFF.